This T cell receptor (beta chain) was captured in a study of beta chain features in type 1 diabetes. At the level of the study: On cell yields, gender and age, patients and healthy donors were similar. General study results and limits: Junctions at VDJ sites from type 1 diabetes patients had fewer insertions and more deletions. When Type 1 diabetes patients were examined, their TCRB CDR3s proved moderately but significantly shorter in all four CD4+ subsets.

This clone appeared once. What it recognizes is unknown. The DNA is omitted, as the CDR3 cannot be located on it reliably, and the CDR3 follows TCRdb's listing. Isolation of CD4+ naive, central memory, regulatory and stem cell-like memory cells was achieved by sorting via CD45RO/CCR7/CD25/CD127/CD95/CD27. Reverse transcribing all isolated RNA meant expressed TCRB transcripts were sequenced. The repertoire was sequenced with immunoSEQ multiplex PCR; TCRdb's copy has only in-frame clones and lacks some. The table shows hundreds of thousands of clones, with over 11% occurring only once. Germline V gives CDR1 SEHNR, CDR2 FQNEAQ (reference sequence). The CDR3 totals 14 residues, both ends included.

This clonotype originated in a man aged 18 to 30 with type 1 diabetes. V is TRBV7-9 and J is TRBJ1-6. The source material was naive CD4+ T cells from blood. Here the CDR3 reads CASSPRGFSDVLHF.